Below are 20 T cell receptor beta chains sequenced from a single sample in a study of PD-L1 blockade in urothelial cancer. Time point in this sample: pretreatment peripheral blood. Only in-frame clones appear in the TCRdb table, and some are missing; sequencing was by immunoSEQ multiplex PCR. The data hold tens of thousands of clones, with roughly 90% observed a single time. The material sequenced was PBMCs, taken around atezolizumab (anti-PD-L1) treatment. The receptors were gathered from a man aged 65 to 79 with urothelial cancer.

The chain combines TRBV28 with TRBJ1-5; a weak D match, TRBD1 (5 bases). The CDR3 loop spans 14 amino acids. Germline V CDR1 and CDR2: MDHEN, SYDVKM. The V gene lost 1 base and the J gene lost 3 bases, with 7 bases spanning the gap. CDR3 amino acids: CASSLLDINQPQHF. In DNA, the CDR3 is TGTGCCAGCAGTTTATTGGACATCAATCAGCCCCAGCATTTT.

The chain combines TRBV5-5 with TRBJ2-7; TRBD2 is a possible D gene (6 bases). CDR3 length equals 13 residues. The germline gives CDR1 SGHKS, CDR2 YYEKEE (reference sequence). Trimming stripped 4 bases from V and 7 bases from J, with 15 bases between. Written as DNA, the CDR3 is TGTGCCAGCAGCCCCGGGGGACTGATGGAGCAGTACTTC. Protein sequence: CASSPGGLMEQYF.

The chain links TRBV28 to TRBJ1-2, with D uncertain. Trimming took 5 bases from V and 4 from J, leaving 14 bases between them. Germline V lookup: CDR1 MDHEN, CDR2 SYDVKM. CDR3 size: 14 residues. CDR3: CASSETPAAYGYTF. CDR3 coding DNA: TGTGCCAGCAGTGAAACCCCCGCGGCCTATGGCTACACCTTC.

This clone was seen only once. The gene calls are TRBV7-3 and TRBJ2-1; perhaps TRBD1 as D (7 bases). The germline gives CDR1 SGHTA, CDR2 FQGTGA. The CDR3 is 16 residues long. Trimming took off 1 base at V and 5 bases at J, with 15 bases between the two ends. The CDR3 is CASSLSGSGGNNEQFF. The CDR3 region has the DNA TGTGCCAGCAGCTTAAGTGGGTCAGGGGGGAACAATGAGCAGTTCTTC.

The V and J genes are TRBV25-1 and TRBJ2-3; 10 bases line up with TRBD2. Germline V gives CDR1 MGHDK, CDR2 SYGVNS. CDR3 length: 16 amino acids. The ends lost 3 bases at V and 4 bases at J; junction bases unmatched: 7. The chain's CDR3 is CASSDLAGAVADTQYF. Written as DNA, the CDR3 is TGTGCCAGCAGTGACCTAGCGGGAGCTGTTGCAGATACGCAGTATTTT.

The chain has TRBV5-4 and TRBJ2-2, with 7 bases lining up with TRBD2. This CDR3 is 14 amino acids long. Germline V gene lookup returns CDR1 SGHNT and CDR2 YYREEE (reference sequence). V was pared by 3 bases and J by 5 bases, with 4 bases of the junction left unmatched. The CDR3 DNA sequence: TGTGCCAGCAGCTGGGGGGGTGGAACCGGGGAGCTGTTTTTT. It codes for CASSWGGGTGELFF. The variable domain in full, completed from reference TRBV5-4 and TRBJ2-2, reads ETGVTQSPTHLIKTRGQQVTLRCSSQSGHNTVSWYQQALGQGPQFIFQYYREEENGRGNFPPRFSGLQFPNYSSELNVNALELDDSALYLCASSWGGGTGELFFGEGSRLTVL.

The chain combines TRBV9 with TRBJ2-7; D is ambiguous. Germline loops: CDR1 SGDLS, CDR2 YYNGEE. Trimming took 4 bases from V and 0 from J, leaving 11 bases between them. This CDR3 contains 14 residues. The CDR3 sequence is CASSPRLDSYEQYF. CDR3 DNA sequence: TGTGCCAGCAGCCCCCGACTGGACTCCTACGAGCAGTACTTC.

The chain employs TRBV19 and TRBJ2-1, with TRBD2 identical over 12 bases. V shed 5 bases and J 8 bases; nucleotides not matched to a gene: 10. Germline CDR1 reads LNHDA; CDR2 reads SQIVND (reference sequence). The CDR3 runs 16 residues. The DNA for the CDR3 is TGTGCCAGTAGTCGTCTAGCGGGAGGGGGTTTTGATGAGCAGTTCTTC. Translated, it gives CASSRLAGGGFDEQFF.

The chain has TRBV14 and TRBJ2-7; 11 bases align to TRBD2. Germline assignment: CDR1 SGHDN and CDR2 FVKESK. The trim removed 1 base at V and 7 bases at J, leaving 6 bases unmatched. This CDR3 has 15 amino acids. The CDR3, as DNA: TGTGCCAGCAGCCAAGGACTAGCGGGGACTATTGAGCAGTACTTC. Amino acids: CASSQGLAGTIEQYF. Full variable domain (missing parts from reference TRBV14 and TRBJ2-7): EAGVTQFPSHSVIEKGQTVTLRCDPISGHDNLYWYRRVMGKEIKFLLHFVKESKQDESGMPNNRFLAERTGGTYSTLKVQPAELEDSGVYFCASSQGLAGTIEQYFGPGTRLTVT.

CDR3: CASSSGQGVGYTF. The CDR3 region has the DNA TGTGCCAGCAGTAGCGGACAGGGGGTTGGCTACACCTTC. The V call is TRBV28, the J call TRBJ1-2; 10 positions match TRBD1. Trimming took 5 bases from V and 7 from J; bases not matched to a gene: 4. Germline CDR1 and CDR2: MDHEN and SYDVKM. This CDR3 comprises 13 residues.

The CDR3 protein is CASSETSGRIYEQYF. In DNA form, the CDR3 reads TGTGCCAGCAGTGAGACTAGCGGGAGAATATACGAGCAGTACTTC. The chain carries TRBV2 and TRBJ2-7; 12 bases match TRBD2. This CDR3 has 15 amino acids. Germline trimming cut 3 bases from V and 4 bases from J; bases unmatched to any gene: 4. Germline CDR1 is SNHLY and CDR2 is FYNNEI. Full variable domain (rest looked up from reference TRBV2 and TRBJ2-7): EPEVTQTPSHQVTQMGQEVILRCVPISNHLYFYWYRQILGQKVEFLVSFYNNEISEKSEIFDDQFSVERPDGSNFTLKIRSTKLEDSAMYFCASSETSGRIYEQYFGPGTRLTVT.

The chain carries TRBV5-1 and TRBJ2-7; TRBD2 is a possible D gene (6 bases). In germline, CDR1 is SGHRS, CDR2 YFSETQ. CDR3 length: 14 residues. The germline V and J ends were trimmed by 4 bases and 0 bases, with 11 bases remaining between them. This CDR3 reads CASSIGLNSYEQYF. CDR3 in DNA: TGCGCCAGCAGCATAGGACTAAACTCCTACGAGCAGTACTTC.

This clone has just a few counts. The chain combines TRBV28 with TRBJ2-4; tentative D call: TRBD1 (6 bases). Trimming cost V 6 bases and J 3 bases, with 21 bases left between them. The CDR3 covers 17 residues. Looked up from germline, CDR1 is MDHEN and CDR2 is SYDVKM. The CDR3, as DNA: TGTGCCAGCAGACCCGATGGGGGCCCCCGGGTCAAAAACATTCAGTACTTC. It encodes CASRPDGGPRVKNIQYF.

The gene calls are TRBV5-5 and TRBJ1-3; D remains ambiguous. Germline loops: CDR1 SGHKS, CDR2 YYEKEE (reference sequence). This CDR3 region has 16 residues. Trimming left V 4 bases short and J 3 bases short, with 17 bases between. In nucleotides, the CDR3 is TGTGCCAGCAGCCCCGGGATGGGGTCGGGTGGAAACACCATATATTTT. Translating gives CASSPGMGSGGNTIYF.

The chain has TRBV19 and TRBJ2-7, with unresolved D. V was pared by 2 bases and J by 0 bases, with 11 bases between. From germline, CDR1 is LNHDA and CDR2 SQIVND (reference sequence). This CDR3 is 15 amino acids long. The CDR3 protein is CASSIKKEPSYEQYF. DNA for the CDR3: TGTGCCAGTAGTATAAAAAAGGAGCCCTCCTACGAGCAGTACTTC.

The J gene is TRBJ1-1, the V gene TRBV12-5; a possible D gene is TRBD1 (6 bases). Between the trimmed V and J ends, which lost 4 bases and 3 bases, there was a span of 12 bases. CDR1 and CDR2 from the germline V gene are LGHNT and FRNRAP. This CDR3 spans 14 amino acids. The CDR3 bases are TGTGCTAGTGGTTCCGAGACAGGATACACTGAAGCTTTCTTT. It yields the protein CASGSETGYTEAFF.

This sequence joins TRBV30 and TRBJ2-6, with 9 bases identical to TRBD1. The V and J ends lost 2 bases and 3 bases, in that order; junction bases with no gene match: 11. The CDR3 is 18 amino acids. Germline CDR1 is GTSNPN and CDR2 is SVGIG (reference sequence). This chain's CDR3 is CAWSWAGQGFGGANVLTF. The CDR3 coding sequence is TGTGCCTGGAGTTGGGCGGGACAGGGATTTGGTGGGGCCAACGTCCTGACTTTC.

This clone was detected once. The chain uses TRBV4-1 and TRBJ2-7, with a possible D match to TRBD1 (6 bases). Germline CDR1 is MGHRA and CDR2 is YSYEKL. There are 15 residues in the CDR3. The V end was cut by 1 base, the J end by 0 bases, with 10 bases between. CDR3 loop: CASSQGPGDSYEQYF. CDR3 DNA: TGCGCCAGCAGCCAAGGCCCAGGGGACTCCTACGAGCAGTACTTC.

The genes are TRBV6-4 and TRBJ2-5, with D tentatively TRBD1 (5 bases). CDR3 length: 13 residues. Per germline, CDR1 MRHNA and CDR2 SNTAGT. V lost 6 bases to trimming and J lost 5 bases, with 13 bases between them. The CDR3 DNA follows: TGTGCCAGCAGCTACAGAAGGGGTGAGACCCAGTACTTC. It yields the protein CASSYRRGETQYF.

CDR3 protein: CASSLDPTGRYNNEQFF. The CDR3 nucleotides are TGCGCCAGCAGCTTGGACCCGACAGGGCGATATAACAATGAGCAGTTCTTC. The gene calls are TRBV5-1 and TRBJ2-1, with TRBD1 matching 7 bases. Per the germline V gene, CDR1 is SGHRS and CDR2 is YFSETQ. The ends lost 0 bases at V and 5 bases at J; junction bases unmatched: 11. The CDR3 has 17 residues.